This TCR beta chain was obtained from a study of blood T cell repertoires in COVID-19 (dated by TCRdb to about 2020). Regarding the research as a whole: Collaborator samples came from the United States, Italy and Spain and covered acute and convalescent phases of COVID-19. The prospective study material was composed of cDNA or gDNA derived from T cells, B-cell-depleted T cells, or PBMCs. The dataset comprised deeply sampled blood TCRbeta repertoires from subjects exposed to, actively infected with, or recovered from COVID-19. A freely available public database, intended as a resource for researchers studying the immune response to SARS-CoV-2, is where the repertoires were released. Samples came from the ongoing ImmuneRACE study (first 160 participants) plus 1,254 subjects from 6 global collaborators. Nearly every sample came with metadata listing a de-identified subject ID, COVID-19 status, age in years and sex. Where available, HLA class I and class II types were obtained from metadata supplied by the sample provider rather than from assay-based typing. Study-wide findings and limitations: How much clinical and demographic metadata was included differed by source and by participant, and the metadata was provided uncurated.

TCRbeta CDR3 regions were amplified from genomic DNA using the immunoSEQ Assay, a bias-controlled multiplex PCR. In the paper's pipeline: The number of nucleated cells in each sample was estimated from the amplification of reference gene primers within the assay. To quantify the absolute abundance of each unique TCRbeta CDR3 rearrangement, sequence reads were collapsed and filtered. Productive Simpson clonality was computed per sample as the square root of Simpson's diversity index over productive rearrangements. The table comes from immuneACCESS by way of TCRdb, which keeps in-frame sequences with V and J called. Part of the clones is missing from these tables; in studies checked, under half for an unresolved V gene and the rest for unknown reasons. Clone size and V and J calls were adopted from that table, with D and trimming inferred from the DNA. This sample gives about 99,000 clones in total; nearly 85% of them show up just once. Of the sample, roughly 13% is held by the ten largest clones.

With regard to this clone: The antigen it binds to is not known. Within one base of it there is no much larger clone, and no base qualities were kept.

Collaborating institutions collected whole blood in K2EDTA tubes following their own protocols. For TCRbeta analysis, collaborators shipped samples in one of three forms: frozen whole blood, isolated PBMCs, or DNA extracted from either of those sample types. CDR1 and CDR2 were assigned from the germline V gene as MNHEY and SVGAGI. V is cut back by 2 bases and J by 2 bases, with 1 base in the junction unmatched. Counted from cysteine to phenylalanine, this CDR3 has 14 amino acids. The DNA shown is the 42-base CDR3, in frame from base 1. Source material: peripheral blood. This chain joins TRBV6-5 to TRBJ2-5, with 8 middle bases fitting TRBD2. This clonotype was obtained from a human donor in a cohort sampled during active or convalescent COVID-19. The encoded CDR3 is CASSYTGGQETQYF. The DNA sequence is given as TGTGCCAGCAGTTACACGGGGGGGCAAGAGACCCAGTACTTC.